This T cell receptor beta chain was captured in a study of control samples from healthy donors and cancer patients. V was clipped by 1 base and J by 5 bases, with 6 bases between them. The CDR3 has 12 residues. CDR1 and CDR2 (germline): SGHDT, YYEEEE. Only in-frame clones appear in the TCRdb table, and some are missing; sequencing was by immunoSEQ multiplex PCR. The table shows over 85,000 clones, with 84% occurring only once. Sequencing was performed on PBMCs. This clonotype was sampled from a man between 65 and 85 years old with lung cancer. The V and J genes are TRBV5-6 and TRBJ1-2; D is possibly TRBD1 (5 bases). CDR3 sequence: CASSLSGYGYTF. In DNA, the CDR3 is TGTGCCAGCAGCTTGTCAGGGTATGGCTACACCTTC.